This T cell receptor beta chain was recorded in a study of blood T cells in healthy people across ages. Study-wide points: TCR beta diversity correlated strongly with naive T cell percentage.

There are a few counts of this clonotype. Its cognate antigen is unknown. No fewer than 6.5 million PBMCs went into each sample. This CDR3 contains 17 residues. Germline values: CDR1 LGHNA, CDR2 YNFKEQ. The V and J ends lost 1 base and 0 bases, in that order; junction bases with no gene match: 5. The use of a sample-barcoded 5' primer and a J-beta primer mix characterized a second PCR of roughly 7 to 11 cycles. Every cDNA was tagged by a template-switch adaptor with 12 random nucleotides. At least 2.5 million CDR3-containing paired-end reads were obtained per sample. In TCRdb, the 5' RACE reads were re-called with MiXCR into one record per CDR3 protein. The sample has approximately 690,000 distinct CDR3 sequences, about 53% seen once.

This chain connects TRBV4-2 to TRBJ2-1; 8 bases agree with TRBD2. This clonotype originated in a man in his 60s in good health. The sample taken for sequencing was blood. DNA of the CDR3: TGTGCCAGCAGCCAAGCGGGGGGGATAAGCTCCTACAATGAGCAGTTCTTC. Translated: CASSQAGGISSYNEQFF.